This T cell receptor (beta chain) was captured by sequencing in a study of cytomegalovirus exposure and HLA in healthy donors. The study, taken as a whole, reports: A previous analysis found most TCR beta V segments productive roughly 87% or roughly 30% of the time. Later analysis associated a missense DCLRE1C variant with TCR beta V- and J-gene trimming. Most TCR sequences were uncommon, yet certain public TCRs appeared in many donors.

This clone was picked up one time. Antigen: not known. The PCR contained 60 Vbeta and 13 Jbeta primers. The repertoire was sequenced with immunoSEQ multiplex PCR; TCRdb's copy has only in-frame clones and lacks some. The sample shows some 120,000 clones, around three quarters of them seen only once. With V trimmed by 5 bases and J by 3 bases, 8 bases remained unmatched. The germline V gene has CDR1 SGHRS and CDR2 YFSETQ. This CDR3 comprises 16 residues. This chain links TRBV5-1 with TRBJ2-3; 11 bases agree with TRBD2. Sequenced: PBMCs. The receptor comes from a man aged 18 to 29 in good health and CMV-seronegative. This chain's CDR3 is CASRPGLAANTDTQYF. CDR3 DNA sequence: TGCGCCAGCAGGCCGGGACTAGCGGCTAATACAGATACGCAGTATTTT. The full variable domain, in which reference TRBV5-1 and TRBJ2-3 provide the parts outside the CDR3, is KAGVTQTPRYLIKTRGQQVTLSCSPISGHRSVSWYQQTPGQGLQFLFEYFSETQRNKGNFPGRFSGRQFSNSRSEMNVSTLELGDSALYLCASRPGLAANTDTQYFGPGTRLTVL.